The 19 T cell receptor beta chains reported below all come from one sample, sequenced in a study of T cell repertoires in cytomegalovirus infection. One entry per CDR3 protein results from TCRdb running MiXCR on the reads. The data show fewer than 70,000 distinct CDR3 sequences, with less than 30% seen just once and just under 60% held by the top ten. No cognate antigen is known for these TCRs. The material was CD8+ T cells from cultured PBMCs, obtained from culture after CMV antigen stimulation. These receptors were collected from a human donor in good health (CMV status not recorded). Some clones in this sample may be carry-over from other donors' samples.

This clonotype occurred a few times. The CDR3 here is CSFTWGQLYNEQFF. CDR3 DNA sequence: TGCAGCTTTACCTGGGGACAACTCTACAATGAGCAGTTCTTC. This sequence joins TRBV29-1 and TRBJ2-1, with a tentative D call TRBD1 (6 bases). Germline assignment: CDR1 SQVTM and CDR2 ANQGSEA. This CDR3 has 14 amino acids. The V gene lost 8 bases and the J gene lost 3 bases, with 17 bases spanning the gap.

The rearrangement joins TRBV5-4 to TRBJ1-2; TRBD1 is a possible D gene (6 bases). Per the germline V gene, CDR1 is SGHNT and CDR2 is YYREEE (reference sequence). Trimming removed 1 base from V and 1 base from J, with 8 bases in between. This CDR3 contains 14 residues. As DNA, the CDR3 is TGTGCCAGCAGCTTGTGGGGGCTTAACTATGGCTACACCTTC. Its protein is CASSLWGLNYGYTF.

This clonotype came up a few times. The gene calls are TRBV7-9 and TRBJ2-3; D not resolved. This CDR3 comprises 18 residues. Germline V gene sequence: CDR1 SEHNR, CDR2 FQNEAQ (reference sequence). V dropped 5 bases and J dropped 0 bases, with 21 bases sitting between them. CDR3 protein: CASSPTELGNTSTDTQYF. The CDR3, as DNA: TGTGCCAGCAGCCCGACCGAGTTGGGGAATACTAGCACAGATACGCAGTATTTT.

Many counts were recorded for this clonotype. The gene calls are TRBV6-6 and TRBJ1-6; the match to TRBD1 covers 9 bases. Germline values: CDR1 MNHNY, CDR2 SVGAGI (reference sequence). This CDR3 comprises 19 residues. V dropped 4 bases and J dropped 0; count of bases not matched to a gene: 10. CDR3 protein: CASSSQGQGLSSYNSPLHF. The CDR3 DNA sequence: TGTGCCAGCAGTTCCCAGGGACAGGGCCTTAGCTCCTATAATTCACCCCTCCACTTT.

A few counts support this clonotype. The chain links TRBV4-3 to TRBJ1-6, with no clear D. This CDR3 region has 16 residues. Germline V lookup: CDR1 LGHNA, CDR2 YSLEER. Trimming took off 0 bases at V and 7 bases at J, with 13 bases between the two ends. In DNA form, the CDR3 reads TGCGCCAGCAGCCAAGATCTCGCCAGCGAGAATTCACCCCTCCACTTT. Translated, it gives CASSQDLASENSPLHF.

The table lists this clonotype with a few counts. The rearrangement joins TRBV4-1 to TRBJ1-6; weak D call: TRBD1 (5 bases). The CDR3 length is 18 residues. Trimming shortened V by 0 bases and J by 0 bases, and 12 bases separated the two germline ends. Germline-derived CDR1 and CDR2 are MGHRA and YSYEKL. CDR3 in DNA: TGCGCCAGCAGCCAAGACCGGGACGGAAGCTCCTATAATTCACCCCTCCACTTT. Its translation is CASSQDRDGSSYNSPLHF.

This sequence joins TRBV4-3 and TRBJ2-2; D gene unclear. There are 14 residues in the CDR3. Trimming shortened V by 0 bases and J by 6 bases, and 8 bases separated the two germline ends. Per the germline V gene, CDR1 is LGHNA and CDR2 is YSLEER. Here the CDR3 DNA reads TGCGCCAGCAGCCAAGAAGATTTATCCGGGGAGCTGTTTTTT. This codes for CASSQEDLSGELFF.

V usage is TRBV6-5 and J usage is TRBJ2-5; TRBD2 might be the D (6 bases). CDR3 length equals 15 residues. V was clipped by 7 bases and J by 2 bases, with 17 bases between them. Germline V gene lookup returns CDR1 MNHEY and CDR2 SVGAGI. The CDR3 DNA reads as TGTGCCAGCACCGGGACTCGATTAGAACAAGAGACCCAGTACTTC. Protein sequence: CASTGTRLEQETQYF.

This clonotype has a handful of counts. The chain uses TRBV7-9 and TRBJ2-5, with TRBD2 identical over 10 bases. V dropped 7 bases and J dropped 5; count of bases not matched to a gene: 7. The CDR3 runs to 14 residues. Germline loops: CDR1 SEHNR, CDR2 FQNEAQ (reference sequence). The CDR3 DNA is TGTGCCAGCACCCTAGCGGGAGAAAGCGAGACCCAGTACTTC. The encoded protein is CASTLAGESETQYF.

The chain links TRBV6-5 to TRBJ2-7; D might be TRBD1 or TRBD2, each matching 5 bases. The V gene's germline CDR1 is MNHEY and CDR2 SVGAGI. Trimming took 8 bases from V and 5 from J, leaving 13 bases between them. The CDR3 consists of 12 residues. In nucleotides, the CDR3 is TGTGCCAGCGGGGGTGGGCCCAACGAGCAGTACTTC. As protein: CASGGGPNEQYF.

The V gene is TRBV24-1, the J gene TRBJ2-7; the match to TRBD1 covers 8 bases. Germline CDR1 and CDR2: KGHDR and SFDVKD. The CDR3 spans 15 residues. After removal of 9 bases from V and 5 bases from J, the junction contained 14 bases not matched to a gene. The CDR3 sequence is CATARTGPTEDEQYF. For the CDR3, the DNA is TGTGCCACCGCTAGGACAGGGCCAACCGAGGACGAGCAGTACTTC.

This clonotype was detected ten times or more. The chain has TRBV11-2 and TRBJ1-1, with TRBD1 matching 9 bases. The germline gives CDR1 SGHAT, CDR2 FQNNGV. This CDR3 has 22 residues. The ends lost 2 bases at V and 1 base at J; junction bases unmatched: 23. CDR3 bases: TGTGCCAGCAGCTTATGGGTAAGGGTTCCGGGACAGGGAAGGAGGCCGAACACTGAAGCTTTCTTT. This encodes CASSLWVRVPGQGRRPNTEAFF.

The chain carries TRBV4-1 and TRBJ2-7; no clear D. Germline assignment: CDR1 MGHRA and CDR2 YSYEKL. Trimming took 1 base from V and 3 from J, leaving 7 bases between them. This CDR3 contains 13 residues. CDR3 nucleotide sequence: TGCGCCAGCAGCCAAGGGTTAAACTACGAGCAGTACTTC. Translated: CASSQGLNYEQYF.

The table lists this clonotype with many counts. Sequence at one end of the junction differs from germline and may be a read error. The rearrangement links TRBV7-2 to TRBJ2-7; 10 positions match TRBD2. This CDR3 is built from 14 residues. Per the germline V gene, CDR1 is SGHTA and CDR2 is FQGNSA. CDR3 DNA: TGTGCCAGCACCCCGGGACTAGCGCCGCAGGAACCCAATTTC. Amino acid sequence: CASTPGLAPQEPNF.

This clonotype was counted ten times or more. The gene calls are TRBV12-3 or TRBV12-4 and TRBJ2-5; possibly TRBD2 for D (5 bases). V lost 8 bases to trimming and J lost 5 bases, with 12 bases between them. The CDR3 runs to 12 residues. CDR3: CASGGGWETQYF. DNA of the CDR3: TGTGCCAGCGGAGGTGGATGGGAGACCCAGTACTTC.

The V call is TRBV15, the J call TRBJ1-4; D possibly corresponds to TRBD1 (5 bases). The ends were cut back, 0 bases at V and 6 bases at J, with 11 bases in the middle. The CDR3 extends over 15 amino acids. Germline CDR1 and CDR2: LNHNV and YYDKDF (reference sequence). The CDR3 DNA reads as TGTGCCACCAGCAGAGAACGAGGGGCGTATGAAAAACTGTTTTTT. This encodes CATSRERGAYEKLFF.

This clonotype was counted only a few times. V and J are TRBV12-3 or TRBV12-4 and TRBJ2-1; tentatively, D is TRBD1 (5 bases). CDR3 length: 16 residues. Deletions cut 1 base from V and 1 base from J, with 11 bases between. In DNA form, the CDR3 reads TGTGCCAGCAGTTTAGAGGGGCGTCAGTCCTACAATGAGCAGTTCTTC. Translated, it gives CASSLEGRQSYNEQFF.

At least ten counts were recorded for this clonotype. This rearrangement joins TRBV5-6 to TRBJ1-1; D is perhaps TRBD1 (5 bases). The CDR3 is 16 amino acids. Germline V gives CDR1 SGHDT, CDR2 YYEEEE. Trimming stripped 2 bases from V and 0 bases from J, with 14 bases between. As DNA, the CDR3 is TGTGCCAGCAGCTTTAGGACAAGCGGGATGAACACTGAAGCTTTCTTT. Encoded protein: CASSFRTSGMNTEAFF.

The rearrangement uses TRBV4-1 and TRBJ2-6; D gene uncertain. Germline lookup yields CDR1 MGHRA and CDR2 YSYEKL. The CDR3 runs 14 residues. V was cut by 0 bases and J by 11 bases, with 11 bases left in between. In nucleotides, the CDR3 is TGCGCCAGCAGCCAAGAAGATATGGGTCACGTCCTGACTTTC. This codes for CASSQEDMGHVLTF.